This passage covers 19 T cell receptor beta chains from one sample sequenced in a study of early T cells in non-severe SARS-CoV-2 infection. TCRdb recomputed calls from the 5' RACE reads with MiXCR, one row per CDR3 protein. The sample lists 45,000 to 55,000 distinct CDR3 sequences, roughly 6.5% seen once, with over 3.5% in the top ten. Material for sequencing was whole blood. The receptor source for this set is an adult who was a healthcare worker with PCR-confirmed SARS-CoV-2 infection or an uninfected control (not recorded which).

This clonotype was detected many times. CDR3 nucleotide sequence: TGTGCCAGCAGCCAAGATGGAGGCTTCAGAAACATTCAGTACTTC. Protein sequence: CASSQDGGFRNIQYF. The chain carries TRBV3-1 and TRBJ2-4; a weak D match, TRBD2 (5 bases). In germline, CDR1 is LGHDT, CDR2 YNNKEL (reference sequence). The CDR3 totals 15 residues. The germline V and J ends were trimmed by 0 bases and 6 bases, with 12 bases remaining between them.

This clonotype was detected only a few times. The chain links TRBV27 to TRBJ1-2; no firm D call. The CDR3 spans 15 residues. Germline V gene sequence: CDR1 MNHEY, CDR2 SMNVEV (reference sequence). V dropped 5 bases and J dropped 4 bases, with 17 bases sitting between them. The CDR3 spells CASSTLIRGGYGYTF. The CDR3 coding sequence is TGTGCCAGCAGTACCCTCATTAGAGGAGGCTATGGCTACACCTTC.

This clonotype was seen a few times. The CDR3 nucleotides are TGTGCCAGCAGCTGGGGACAGGGGGACTCAGATACGCAGTATTTT. Its protein product is CASSWGQGDSDTQYF. The gene calls are TRBV7-9 and TRBJ2-3; 11 bases match TRBD1. This CDR3 region has 15 residues. After removal of 4 bases from V and 4 bases from J, the junction contained 4 bases not matched to a gene. Germline V gene data show CDR1 as SEHNR and CDR2 as FQNEAQ (reference sequence).

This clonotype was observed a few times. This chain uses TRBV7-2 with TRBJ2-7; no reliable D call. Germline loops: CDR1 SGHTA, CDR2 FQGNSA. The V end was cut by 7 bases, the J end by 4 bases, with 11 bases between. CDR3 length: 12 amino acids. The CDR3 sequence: CASTLGIYEQYF. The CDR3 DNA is TGTGCCAGCACCCTGGGGATATACGAGCAGTACTTC. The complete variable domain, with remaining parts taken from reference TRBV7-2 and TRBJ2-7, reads GAGVSQSPSNKVTEKGKDVELRCDPISGHTALYWYRQSLGQGLEFLIYFQGNSAPDKSGLPSDRFSAERTGGSVSTLTIQRTQQEDSAVYLCASTLGIYEQYFGPGTRLTVT.

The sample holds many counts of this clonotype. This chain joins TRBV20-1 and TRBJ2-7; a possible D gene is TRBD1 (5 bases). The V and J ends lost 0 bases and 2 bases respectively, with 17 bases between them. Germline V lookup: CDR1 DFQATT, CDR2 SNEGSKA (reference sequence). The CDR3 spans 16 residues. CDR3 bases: TGCAGTGCTAGAGATGTCAGGCGAGAGGACACCTACGAGCAGTACTTC. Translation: CSARDVRREDTYEQYF.

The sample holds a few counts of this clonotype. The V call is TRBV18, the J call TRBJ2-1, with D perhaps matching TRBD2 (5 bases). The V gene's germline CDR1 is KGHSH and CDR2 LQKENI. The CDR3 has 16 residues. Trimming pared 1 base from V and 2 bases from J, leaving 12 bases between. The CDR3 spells CASSPRKTGAYNEQFF. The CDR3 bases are TGTGCCAGCTCACCACGAAAAACCGGGGCCTACAATGAGCAGTTCTTC.

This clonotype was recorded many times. The CDR3 protein is CASSKRTDLTEAFF. The CDR3, as DNA: TGTGCCAGCAGTAAACGGACTGACCTCACTGAAGCTTTCTTT. This chain joins TRBV6-2 or TRBV6-3 and TRBJ1-1; D is undetermined. Germline-derived CDR1 and CDR2 are MNHEY and SVGEGT. CDR3 length: 14 residues. V shed 5 bases and J shed 4 bases, with 14 bases lying between them.

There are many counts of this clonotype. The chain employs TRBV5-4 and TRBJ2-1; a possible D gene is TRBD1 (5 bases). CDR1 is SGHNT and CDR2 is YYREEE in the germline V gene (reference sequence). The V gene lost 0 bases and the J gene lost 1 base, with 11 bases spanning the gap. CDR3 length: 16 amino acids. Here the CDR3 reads CASSLEGIGSYNEQFF. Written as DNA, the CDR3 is TGTGCCAGCAGCTTGGAGGGGATCGGGTCCTACAATGAGCAGTTCTTC. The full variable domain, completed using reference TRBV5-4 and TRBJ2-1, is ETGVTQSPTHLIKTRGQQVTLRCSSQSGHNTVSWYQQALGQGPQFIFQYYREEENGRGNFPPRFSGLQFPNYSSELNVNALELDDSALYLCASSLEGIGSYNEQFFGPGTRLTVL.

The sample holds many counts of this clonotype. DNA for the CDR3: TGTGCCAGCAGCCTGGACGACAGAGCCTACGAGCAGTACTTC. Translation: CASSLDDRAYEQYF. The chain is built from TRBV9 and TRBJ2-7; D might be TRBD1 (5 bases). Germline V gives CDR1 SGDLS, CDR2 YYNGEE. Between the trimmed V and J ends, which lost 4 bases and 2 bases, there was a span of 13 bases. CDR3 length: 14 amino acids.

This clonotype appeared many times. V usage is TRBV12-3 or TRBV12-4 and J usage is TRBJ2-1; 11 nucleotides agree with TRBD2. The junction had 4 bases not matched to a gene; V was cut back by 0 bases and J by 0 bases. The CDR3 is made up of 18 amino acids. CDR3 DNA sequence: TGTGCCAGCAGTTTAGCGAGACTAGCGGGGAGCTCCTACAATGAGCAGTTCTTC. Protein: CASSLARLAGSSYNEQFF.

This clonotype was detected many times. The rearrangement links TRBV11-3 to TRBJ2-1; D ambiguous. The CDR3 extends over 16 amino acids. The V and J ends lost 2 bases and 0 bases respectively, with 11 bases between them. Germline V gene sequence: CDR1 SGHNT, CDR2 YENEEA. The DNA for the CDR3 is TGTGCCAGCAGCTTACGTAAGTCCTTCTCCTACAATGAGCAGTTCTTC. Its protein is CASSLRKSFSYNEQFF. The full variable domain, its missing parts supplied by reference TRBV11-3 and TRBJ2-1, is EAGVVQSPRYKIIEKKQPVAFWCNPISGHNTLYWYLQNLGQGPELLIRYENEEAVDDSQLPKDRFSAERLKGVDSTLKIQPAELGDSAVYLCASSLRKSFSYNEQFFGPGTRLTVL.

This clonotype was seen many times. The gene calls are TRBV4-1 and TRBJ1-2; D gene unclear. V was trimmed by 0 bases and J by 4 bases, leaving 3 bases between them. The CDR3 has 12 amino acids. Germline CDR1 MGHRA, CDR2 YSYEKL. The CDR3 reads CASSQDSYGYTF. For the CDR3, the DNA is TGCGCCAGCAGCCAAGACAGCTATGGCTACACCTTC.

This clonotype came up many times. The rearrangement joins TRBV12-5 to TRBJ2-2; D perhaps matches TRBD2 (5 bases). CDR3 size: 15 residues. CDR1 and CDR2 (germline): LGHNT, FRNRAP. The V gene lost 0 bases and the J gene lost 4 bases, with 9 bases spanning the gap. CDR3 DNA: TGTGCTAGTGGTTTGGTACCTGGAGGCACCGGGGAGCTGTTTTTT. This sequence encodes CASGLVPGGTGELFF.

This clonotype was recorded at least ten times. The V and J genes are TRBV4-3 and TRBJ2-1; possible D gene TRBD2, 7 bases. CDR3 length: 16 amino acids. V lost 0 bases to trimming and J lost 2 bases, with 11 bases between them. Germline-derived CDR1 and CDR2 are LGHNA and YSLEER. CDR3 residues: CASSQEGGGTYNEQFF. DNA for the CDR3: TGCGCCAGCAGCCAAGAGGGAGGGGGAACCTACAATGAGCAGTTCTTC.

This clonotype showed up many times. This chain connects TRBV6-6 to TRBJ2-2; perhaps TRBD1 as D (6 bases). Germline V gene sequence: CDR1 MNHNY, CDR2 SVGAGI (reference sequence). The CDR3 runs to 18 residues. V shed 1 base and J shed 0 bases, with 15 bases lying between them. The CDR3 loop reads CASSYYGSGHSNTGELFF. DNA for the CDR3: TGTGCCAGCAGTTACTACGGTTCGGGACACTCGAACACCGGGGAGCTGTTTTTT.

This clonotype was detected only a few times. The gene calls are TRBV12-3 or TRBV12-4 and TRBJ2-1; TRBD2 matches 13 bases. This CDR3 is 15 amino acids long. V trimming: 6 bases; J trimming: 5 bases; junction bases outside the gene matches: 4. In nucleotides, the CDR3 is TGTGCCAGCAGACGCACTAGCGGGGGGGACAATGAGCAGTTCTTC. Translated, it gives CASRRTSGGDNEQFF.

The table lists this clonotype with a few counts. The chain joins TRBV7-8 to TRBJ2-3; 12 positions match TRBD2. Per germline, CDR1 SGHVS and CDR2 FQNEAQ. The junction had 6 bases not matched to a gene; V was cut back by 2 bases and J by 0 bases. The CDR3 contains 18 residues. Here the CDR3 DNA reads TGTGCCAGCAGCTTATTCTCTAGCGGGGGGGCTAGCACAGATACGCAGTATTTT. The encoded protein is CASSLFSSGGASTDTQYF.

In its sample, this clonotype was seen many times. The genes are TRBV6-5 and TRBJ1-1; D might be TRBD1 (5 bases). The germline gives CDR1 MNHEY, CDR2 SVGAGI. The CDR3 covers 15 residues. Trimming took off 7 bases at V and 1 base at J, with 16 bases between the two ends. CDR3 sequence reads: CASNPRGVSNTEAFF. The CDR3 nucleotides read TGTGCCAGCAACCCGCGAGGGGTATCGAACACTGAAGCTTTCTTT.

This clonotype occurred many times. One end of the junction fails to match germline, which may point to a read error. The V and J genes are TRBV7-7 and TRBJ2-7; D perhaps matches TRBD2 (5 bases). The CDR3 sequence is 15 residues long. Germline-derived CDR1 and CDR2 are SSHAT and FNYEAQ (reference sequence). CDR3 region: CASSPRVGIEHEQYF. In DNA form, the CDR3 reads TGTGCTAGCAGCCCCCGGGTCGGGATAGAGCACGAGCAGTACTTC.